In this sample, the clone carrying this TCR beta chain turned up once. Its antigen is not known. One junction end disagrees with the germline gene, perhaps due to a read error. Researchers took RNA transcripts and amplified the TCR beta CDR3 regions from them. Using the HTBI primer set, a first-round RT-PCR was run on the TCR CDR3. TCRdb fed the multiplex PCR reads into MiXCR, producing one record per CDR3 protein. The sample yields 650,000 to 750,000 distinct CDR3 sequences, less than 15% seen once. The data derive from a study of T cells in Graves' hyperthyroidism and ophthalmopathy. General study results and limits: Appearing also in blood were most of the thyroid clonotypes expanded above 0.001.

This CDR3 has 16 residues. Germline V CDR1 and CDR2: LNHDA, SQIVND (reference sequence). Across 18 months, stable Graves' hyperthyroidism was marked by no progression to ophthalmopathy. Exclusion followed for patients with uncontrolled infection, other autoimmune disease, pregnancy or lactation. V gene TRBV19 combines with J gene TRBJ2-1, with TRBD2 matching over 8 bases. The TCR was taken from a woman younger than 30 with Graves' hyperthyroidism. Sequencing was done on a sample of blood. The CDR3 nucleotides read TGTGCCAGCAGCCGGCGGCGGGAGGTTTCCTGCAATGAGCAGTTCTTC. Its translation is CASSRRREVSCNEQFF.